The subject of this entry is one T cell receptor (beta chain). Authors' data handling: Reference gene primer amplification yielded estimated nucleated cell counts. Libraries were prepared by immunoSEQ multiplex PCR; TCRdb keeps only in-frame clonotypes and omits some of them. V, J and clone size derive from that table, while D and trimming were established from the DNA sequence. This table has 40,000 to 50,000 clones, approximately 86% appearing once. The sample belongs to a study of blood T cell repertoires in COVID-19. Study at large: From the United States, Italy and Spain came samples of acute and convalescent COVID-19. T cells, B-cell-depleted T cells, or PBMCs supplied cDNA or gDNA.

The V and J ends lost 3 bases and 8 bases, in that order; junction bases with no gene match: 14. Germline CDR1 reads LNHDA; CDR2 reads SQIVND (reference sequence). This CDR3 spans 16 amino acids. The chain joins TRBV19 to TRBJ1-2; TRBD1 matches 8 bases. The source of this sequence is a human donor in a cohort sampled during active COVID-19. Material: peripheral blood. CDR3 sequence (DNA): TGTGCCAGTAGTATCCTTATTTTTGACAGGGGAAGAGGCTACACCTTC. Translated, it gives CASSILIFDRGRGYTF.